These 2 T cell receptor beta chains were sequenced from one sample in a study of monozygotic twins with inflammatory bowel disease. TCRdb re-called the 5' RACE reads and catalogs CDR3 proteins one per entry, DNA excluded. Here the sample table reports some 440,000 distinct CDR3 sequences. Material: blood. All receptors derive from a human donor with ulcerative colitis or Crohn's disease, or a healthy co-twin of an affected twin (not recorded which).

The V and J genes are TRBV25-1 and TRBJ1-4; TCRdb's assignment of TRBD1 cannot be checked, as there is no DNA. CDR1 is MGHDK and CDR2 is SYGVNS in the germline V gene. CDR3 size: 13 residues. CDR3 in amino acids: CATQDRVSEKLFF.

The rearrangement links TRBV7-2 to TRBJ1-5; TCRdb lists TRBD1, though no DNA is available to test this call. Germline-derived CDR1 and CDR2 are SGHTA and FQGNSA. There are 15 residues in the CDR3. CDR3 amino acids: CASSLGRVDNQPQHF.